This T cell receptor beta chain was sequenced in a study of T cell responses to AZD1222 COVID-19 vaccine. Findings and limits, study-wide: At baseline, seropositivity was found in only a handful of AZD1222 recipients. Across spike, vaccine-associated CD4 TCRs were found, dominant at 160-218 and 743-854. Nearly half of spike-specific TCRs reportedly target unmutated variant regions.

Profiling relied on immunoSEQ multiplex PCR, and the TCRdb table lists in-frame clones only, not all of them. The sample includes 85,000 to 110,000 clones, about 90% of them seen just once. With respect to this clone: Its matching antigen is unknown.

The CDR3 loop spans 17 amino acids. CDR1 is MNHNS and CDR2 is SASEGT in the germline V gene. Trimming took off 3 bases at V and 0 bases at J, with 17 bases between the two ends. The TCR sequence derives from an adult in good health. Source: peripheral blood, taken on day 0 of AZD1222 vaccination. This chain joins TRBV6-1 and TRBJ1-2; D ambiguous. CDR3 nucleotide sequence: TGTGCCAGCAGTGAGGCTTCATCTCCCTCGGCTAACTATGGCTACACCTTC. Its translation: CASSEASSPSANYGYTF.